These 21 T cell receptor beta chains came from one sample sequenced in a study of blood T cell repertoires in COVID-19. Libraries were prepared by immunoSEQ multiplex PCR; TCRdb keeps only in-frame clonotypes and omits some of them. The top ten hold approximately 13% of the sample, which has a few hundred thousand clones, 86% seen once. The sequencing input was peripheral blood. The receptors shown here come from a man older than 75 with acute or convalescent COVID-19.

This clone was found once. The chain joins TRBV5-4 to TRBJ2-2; 12 positions agree with TRBD2. J was trimmed by 7 bases and V by 0 bases; bases with no gene match: 4. The V gene's germline CDR1 is SGHNT and CDR2 YYREEE (reference sequence). CDR3 size: 16 residues. CDR3 protein: CASSLASGRAFGELFF. CDR3 bases: TGTGCCAGCAGCTTGGCTAGCGGGAGGGCCTTCGGGGAGCTGTTTTTT.

This clone is deemed medium-sized. The rearrangement joins TRBV28 to TRBJ1-1; weak D call: TRBD1 (6 bases). The germline V gene has CDR1 MDHEN and CDR2 SYDVKM. The CDR3 has 13 amino acids. V was pared by 6 bases and J by 3 bases, with 11 bases between. The CDR3 sequence is CASRIPGDTEAFF. As DNA, the CDR3 is TGTGCCAGCAGGATTCCAGGGGACACTGAAGCTTTCTTT.

The chain employs TRBV7-2 and TRBJ2-4; D possibly corresponds to TRBD1 (5 bases). With 2 bases removed from V and 1 base from J, the gap between germline ends came to 21 bases. The CDR3 consists of 19 residues. Germline V gene data show CDR1 as SGHTA and CDR2 as FQGNSA. The CDR3 reads CASSLFVNSVAGAKNIQYF. In DNA, the CDR3 is TGTGCCAGCAGCTTATTTGTGAATTCGGTAGCAGGGGCCAAAAACATTCAGTACTTC. Complete variable domain (other parts from reference TRBV7-2 and TRBJ2-4): GAGVSQSPSNKVTEKGKDVELRCDPISGHTALYWYRQSLGQGLEFLIYFQGNSAPDKSGLPSDRFSAERTGGSVSTLTIQRTQQEDSAVYLCASSLFVNSVAGAKNIQYFGAGTRLSVL.

This clone occurred a few times. V gene TRBV5-1 combines with J gene TRBJ1-5; D is uncertain. The CDR3 extends over 15 amino acids. CDR1 SGHRS and CDR2 YFSETQ come from the germline V gene. Trimming stripped 0 bases from V and 1 base from J, with 8 bases between. In DNA, the CDR3 is TGCGCCAGCAGCTTGGATGGCGGAAGCAATCAGCCCCAGCATTTT. Translating it yields CASSLDGGSNQPQHF.

The count of this clone is one. V and J are TRBV7-9 and TRBJ2-7, with D perhaps TRBD2 (5 bases). The V end lost 1 base, the J end lost 5 bases, and 12 bases lay between the germline ends. Looked up from germline, CDR1 is SEHNR and CDR2 is FQNEAQ (reference sequence). The CDR3 has 14 amino acids. This CDR3 reads CASSLGSSSHEQYF. The CDR3 bases are TGTGCCAGCAGCTTAGGATCTAGCAGCCACGAGCAGTACTTC.

The chain is built from TRBV3-1 (or the pseudogene TRBV3-2) and TRBJ1-2; 7 positions agree with TRBD1. The CDR3 covers 12 residues. After removal of 3 bases from V and 8 bases from J, the junction contained 3 bases not matched to a gene. CDR1 is LGHDT, CDR2 YNNKEL, per germline (reference sequence). The CDR3 is CASSQTGFGYTF. The DNA for the CDR3 is TGTGCCAGCAGCCAGACAGGGTTCGGCTACACCTTC.

Regarding this clone: Other nucleotide sequences in the sample specify the same CDR3. The chain links TRBV6-5 to TRBJ2-7; 13 bases line up with TRBD2. Trimming cost V 10 bases and J 3 bases; bases outside gene matches: 3. CDR3 length: 13 amino acids. Germline CDR1 MNHEY, CDR2 SVGAGI. CDR3: CATRTSGGYEQYF. In DNA, the CDR3 is TGTGCCACCCGGACTAGCGGGGGCTACGAGCAGTACTTC.

V is TRBV7-9 and J is TRBJ1-1, with D tentatively TRBD1 (5 bases). Germline V CDR1 and CDR2: SEHNR, FQNEAQ (reference sequence). CDR3 length equals 18 residues. The V gene lost 1 base and the J gene lost 0 bases, with 18 bases spanning the gap. CDR3 in DNA: TGTGCCAGCAGCTTAGGACAGTCCGCTTCTCTAATGAACACTGAAGCTTTCTTT. It is translated as CASSLGQSASLMNTEAFF.

This clone was counted once. The genes are TRBV5-8 and TRBJ1-1, with D maybe TRBD1 (5 bases). The germline V gene encodes CDR1 SGHTS and CDR2 YDEGEE. The length of the CDR3 is 14 residues. V shed 3 bases and J shed 0 bases, with 9 bases lying between them. CDR3 in amino acids: CASSSGLLNTEAFF. The CDR3 coding sequence is TGTGCCAGCAGCTCGGGACTCCTGAACACTGAAGCTTTCTTT. The full variable domain, with the rest looked up from reference TRBV5-8 and TRBJ1-1, is EAGVTQSPTHLIKTRGQQATLRCSPISGHTSVYWYQQALGLGLQFLLWYDEGEERNRGNFPPRFSGRQFPNYSSELNVNALELEDSALYLCASSSGLLNTEAFFGQGTRLTVV.

The chain is built from TRBV5-1 and TRBJ2-7; 8 positions match TRBD1. This CDR3 has 14 amino acids. Germline trimming cut 4 bases from V and 3 bases from J; bases unmatched to any gene: 6. The germline gives CDR1 SGHRS, CDR2 YFSETQ. The CDR3 reads CASSHGTGHYEQYF. CDR3 DNA: TGCGCCAGCAGCCACGGGACAGGACACTACGAGCAGTACTTC.

The CDR3 DNA is TGTGCCAGCAGTGAGAACTCCGTAGCCAAAAACATTCAGTACTTC. Translating gives CASSENSVAKNIQYF. This chain uses TRBV2 with TRBJ2-4; D gene unclear. Germline CDR1 and CDR2: SNHLY and FYNNEI. This CDR3 is built from 15 residues. V dropped 3 bases and J dropped 0 bases, with 9 bases sitting between them. Looking up the rest from reference TRBV2 and TRBJ2-4 gives the full variable domain: EPEVTQTPSHQVTQMGQEVILRCVPISNHLYFYWYRQILGQKVEFLVSFYNNEISEKSEIFDDQFSVERPDGSNFTLKIRSTKLEDSAMYFCASSENSVAKNIQYFGAGTRLSVL.

A single count supports this clone. V gene TRBV9 combines with J gene TRBJ2-1; TRBD2 might be the D (6 bases). V lost 0 bases and J lost 3, with 10 bases in between. The CDR3 consists of 15 residues. In germline, CDR1 is SGDLS, CDR2 YYNGEE. The CDR3 sequence is CASSVDSGFYNEQFF. CDR3 DNA: TGTGCCAGCAGCGTAGACAGCGGGTTCTACAATGAGCAGTTCTTC. Supplemented by reference TRBV9 and TRBJ2-1, the full variable domain reads DSGVTQTPKHLITATGQRVTLRCSPRSGDLSVYWYQQSLDQGLQFLIQYYNGEERAKGNILERFSAQQFPDLHSELNLSSLELGDSALYFCASSVDSGFYNEQFFGPGTRLTVL.

The chain uses TRBV7-6 and TRBJ2-1; TRBD1 matches 8 bases. Germline V CDR1 and CDR2: SGHVS, FNYEAQ. This CDR3 is 17 amino acids long. The ends lost 1 base at V and 5 bases at J; junction bases unmatched: 10. CDR3 nucleotide sequence: TGTGCCAGCAGCTTAGTCCCAAGAACAGGGGGGAACAATGAGCAGTTCTTC. Amino acid sequence: CASSLVPRTGGNNEQFF.

CDR3 amino acids: CASSLGPGRTEAFF. CDR3 DNA sequence: TGTGCCAGCAGCTTGGGTCCAGGGAGGACTGAAGCTTTCTTT. This chain uses TRBV5-6 with TRBJ1-1; possible D gene TRBD1, 5 bases. CDR1 SGHDT and CDR2 YYEEEE come from the germline V gene. This CDR3 spans 14 amino acids. Trimming pared 0 bases from V and 5 bases from J, leaving 11 bases between.

The genes are TRBV19 and TRBJ2-6; D is undetermined. Trimming took 3 bases from V and 0 from J, leaving 6 bases between them. CDR1 and CDR2 from the germline V gene are LNHDA and SQIVND (reference sequence). The CDR3 length is 15 residues. In DNA, the CDR3 is TGTGCCAGTAGTATGAGCAACTCTGGGGCCAACGTCCTGACTTTC. Translating gives CASSMSNSGANVLTF.

The V and J genes are TRBV11-2 and TRBJ2-2, with D perhaps matching TRBD1 (6 bases). The CDR3 is 16 amino acids. The V end lost 4 bases, the J end lost 7 bases, and 19 bases lay between the germline ends. The germline gives CDR1 SGHAT, CDR2 FQNNGV. CDR3 in amino acids: CASSSPGQTAGGELFF. DNA of the CDR3: TGTGCCAGCAGCTCCCCGGGACAAACGGCCGGCGGGGAGCTGTTTTTT.

The genes are TRBV6-6 and TRBJ2-1, with 10 nucleotides matching TRBD2. J gave up 6 bases and V 7 bases, and 9 bases lay outside the gene matches. Germline values: CDR1 MNHNY, CDR2 SVGAGI (reference sequence). The CDR3 is 15 residues long. CDR3 amino acids: CASILSSGGSNEQFF. CDR3 bases: TGTGCCAGCATCCTTTCTAGCGGGGGTAGCAATGAGCAGTTCTTC.

This clone has more than one count but fewer than ten. This chain joins TRBV12-3 or TRBV12-4 and TRBJ2-7; no firm D call. V was shortened by 3 bases and J by 1 base, with 4 bases between the two germline ends. The CDR3 is made up of 12 amino acids. The CDR3 DNA reads as TGTGCCAGCAGTTTCCCTTCCTACGAGCAGTACTTC. Its translation is CASSFPSYEQYF.

The V call is TRBV11-3, the J call TRBJ2-7; TRBD1 agrees at 7 bases. CDR3 length equals 13 residues. Trimming removed 5 bases from V and 1 base from J; junction bases left unmatched: 2. Per the germline V gene, CDR1 is SGHNT and CDR2 is YENEEA. This chain's CDR3 is CASSRDSSYEQYF. The CDR3, as DNA: TGTGCCAGCAGCCGGGACAGTTCCTACGAGCAGTACTTC.

The genes are TRBV19 and TRBJ1-3; D is possibly TRBD1 (6 bases). V was clipped by 5 bases and J by 0 bases, with 11 bases between them. The length of the CDR3 is 15 residues. The germline V gene encodes CDR1 LNHDA and CDR2 SQIVND (reference sequence). CDR3 residues: CASSRDTISGNTIYF. CDR3 coding DNA: TGTGCCAGTAGTCGGGACACCATCTCTGGAAACACCATATATTTT.

The rearrangement joins TRBV7-2 to TRBJ2-3, with D tentatively TRBD1 (5 bases). Germline CDR1 reads SGHTA; CDR2 reads FQGNSA. The CDR3 contains 13 residues. V was trimmed by 6 bases and J by 5 bases, leaving 12 bases between them. Here the CDR3 reads CASSRGSKDTQYF. CDR3 nucleotides: TGTGCCAGCAGTAGGGGTTCCAAAGATACGCAGTATTTT.